This TCR beta chain came from a study of blood T cell repertoires in COVID-19. Two consecutive negative NP/OP PCR tests, clearance, or resolved symptoms defined Cohort 3 recovery. The V gene lost 5 bases and the J gene lost 7 bases, with 12 bases spanning the gap. Germline V gene data show CDR1 as SGHVS and CDR2 as FQNEAQ. The CDR3 is 12 amino acids. TCRdb keeps only in-frame clones here, not all; method: immunoSEQ multiplex PCR. The table has approximately 150,000 clones, about 85% seen once. The chain carries TRBV7-8 and TRBJ2-7; possibly TRBD1 for D (5 bases). This TCR was sampled from a woman aged 45-60 years who had recovered from COVID-19. Sequencing was done on a sample of PBMCs or T cells enriched from blood (not recorded which). The CDR3 spells CASSPVWTEQYF. As DNA, the CDR3 is TGTGCCAGCAGCCCCGTATGGACAGAGCAGTACTTC.